The rows below give T cell receptor beta chains drawn from one sample of a study of blood T cell repertoires in COVID-19. The repertoire was sequenced with immunoSEQ multiplex PCR; TCRdb's copy has only in-frame clones and lacks some. The table lists fewer than 650,000 clones, 85% to 90% of them singletons. Sequencing was done on a sample of peripheral blood. These receptors were obtained from a woman in her 50s with COVID-19, enrolled during active disease. The CDR3 runs from the conserved cysteine through the conserved F or W. A D gene is named only where the DNA matches it firmly. Where a row states a size, it is once, few, many or the class of an expanded clone; other rows omit it.

TRBV9	TRBJ2-1	.	TRBD2	CASSRSGGDNEQFF	TGTGCCAGCAGCCGTAGCGGGGGGGATAATGAGCAGTTCTTC
TRBV14	TRBJ2-5	few	.	CASSFLVGGETQYF	TGTGCCAGCAGCTTCCTCGTGGGGGGAGAGACCCAGTACTTC
TRBV27	TRBJ1-3	few	TRBD1	CASSFPPARDRERGTIYF	TGTGCCAGCAGTTTTCCCCCTGCCCGGGACAGGGAAAGGGGCACCATATATTTT
TRBV9	TRBJ1-2	.	.	CASSRGDVSYGYTF	TGTGCCAGCAGCCGGGGGGATGTGTCCTATGGCTACACCTTC
TRBV6-4	TRBJ2-1	once	.	CASSDSRMDNEQFF	TGTGCCAGCAGTGACTCGAGGATGGACAATGAGCAGTTCTTC
TRBV5-1	TRBJ2-1	.	TRBD2	CASSSGLAGEFF	TGCGCCAGCAGCTCGGGACTAGCGGGGGAGTTCTTC
TRBV7-3	TRBJ1-5	.	.	CASKNRGSSNQPQHF	TGTGCCAGCAAGAACCGGGGAAGTAGCAATCAGCCCCAGCATTTT
TRBV5-1	TRBJ2-2	.	TRBD2	CASRPRGANTGELFF	TGCGCCAGCAGACCCCGGGGGGCGAACACCGGGGAGCTGTTTTTT
TRBV2	TRBJ1-1	.	.	CASQGPDRTEAFF	TGTGCCAGCCAGGGTCCGGACCGCACTGAAGCTTTCTTT
TRBV9	TRBJ1-2	.	.	CASSVRNGQGYTF	TGTGCCAGCAGCGTAAGGAATGGGCAAGGCTACACCTTC
TRBV6-4	TRBJ2-1	.	.	CASRGGNEQFF	TGTGCCAGCAGGGGGGGCAATGAGCAGTTCTTC
TRBV28	TRBJ2-3	.	.	CASSPGAGGNTDTQYF	TGTGCCAGCAGTCCTGGGGCAGGTGGGAACACAGATACGCAGTATTTT
TRBV5-4	TRBJ2-1	.	TRBD1	CASSLRDREYNEQFF	TGTGCCAGCAGTTTACGGGACAGGGAGTACAATGAGCAGTTCTTC
TRBV2	TRBJ2-6	.	.	CASSLQGSGANVLTF	TGTGCCAGCAGTCTACAGGGCTCTGGGGCCAACGTCCTGACTTTC
TRBV10-3	TRBJ2-7	.	.	CAIADSGDGYEQYF	TGTGCCATCGCAGATTCAGGGGACGGGTACGAGCAGTACTTC
TRBV24-1	TRBJ1-2	few	.	CATSDSGIYGYTF	TGTGCCACCAGTGATTCAGGGATCTATGGCTACACCTTC
TRBV28	TRBJ2-7	.	TRBD2	CASSLRLAAGEQYF	TGTGCCAGCAGTCTTAGACTAGCCGCGGGTGAGCAGTACTTC
TRBV7-5	TRBJ1-1	.	.	CASSVLSRSEAFF	TGTGCCAGCAGCGTACTGTCCCGTTCTGAAGCTTTCTTT
TRBV5-1	TRBJ2-2	once	.	CASSLSTGTGELFF	TGCGCCAGCAGCTTGTCGACAGGAACCGGGGAGCTGTTTTTT
TRBV5-1	TRBJ2-3	.	TRBD2	CASSSAGTSGGITDTQYF	TGCGCCAGCAGCTCCGCCGGGACTAGCGGGGGGATCACAGATACGCAGTATTTT
TRBV19	TRBJ1-4	once	.	CASRYRTNEKLFF	TGTGCCAGTAGATACAGGACAAATGAAAAACTGTTTTTT
TRBV18	TRBJ1-3	.	TRBD1	CASSPQGQARSGNTIYF	TGTGCCAGCTCACCTCAGGGACAGGCGCGCTCTGGAAACACCATATATTTT
TRBV18	TRBJ2-5	.	TRBD1	CASSPKDRGLKETQYF	TGTGCCAGCTCACCAAAGGACAGGGGGCTGAAAGAGACCCAGTACTTC
TRBV7-2	TRBJ2-3	few	TRBD2	CASSRNSGGAADTQYF	TGTGCCAGCAGCAGAAATAGCGGGGGGGCCGCAGATACGCAGTATTTT
TRBV10-3	TRBJ1-5	.	TRBD1	CAISESATGDSQPQHF	TGTGCCATCAGTGAGTCAGCGACAGGGGACAGTCAGCCCCAGCATTTT
TRBV29-1	TRBJ1-2	few	.	CSVDYGVSDFDGYTF	TGCAGCGTTGACTACGGGGTCAGTGATTTTGATGGCTACACCTTC
TRBV5-1	TRBJ2-2	once	TRBD2	CASSPSGGNTGELFF	TGCGCCAGCAGCCCTAGCGGGGGGAACACCGGGGAGCTGTTTTTT
TRBV10-1	TRBJ2-3	.	TRBD2	CASQRSGGTDTQYF	TGCGCCAGTCAACGGAGCGGGGGCACAGATACGCAGTATTTT
TRBV6-5	TRBJ2-1	.	.	CASSLRQSSYNEQFF	TGTGCCAGCAGTCTACGACAGAGCTCCTACAATGAGCAGTTCTTC
TRBV28	TRBJ2-7	once	TRBD1	CASSLDHRGGETYEQYF	TGTGCCAGCAGTTTAGATCACAGGGGTGGGGAGACCTACGAGCAGTACTTC
TRBV6-5	TRBJ2-7	.	TRBD1	CASIFGQGYEQYF	TGTGCCAGCATTTTCGGACAGGGGTACGAGCAGTACTTC
TRBV7-6	TRBJ2-5	.	.	CASSEPGETQYF	TGTGCCAGCAGCGAGCCGGGGGAGACCCAGTACTTC
TRBV19	TRBJ2-2	.	TRBD1	CASTEDRATGELFF	TGTGCCAGTACCGAGGACAGGGCCACCGGGGAGCTGTTTTTT
TRBV2	TRBJ2-3	.	.	CASSEVGRGPTDTQYF	TGTGCCAGCAGTGAAGTAGGAAGGGGTCCCACAGATACGCAGTATTTT
TRBV11-2	TRBJ1-1	.	.	CASSPRSAGTWNTEAFF	TGTGCCAGCAGCCCCCGATCTGCCGGGACATGGAACACTGAAGCTTTCTTT
TRBV5-6	TRBJ2-2	.	TRBD1	CASSLYTGTANTGELFF	TGTGCCAGCAGCTTGTATACGGGGACAGCAAACACCGGGGAGCTGTTTTTT
TRBV6-5	TRBJ1-5	.	.	CASRGRTVDQPQHF	TGTGCCAGCAGGGGACGGACAGTCGATCAGCCCCAGCATTTT
TRBV7-2	TRBJ1-6	few	.	CASSFSLQANSPLHF	TGTGCCAGCAGCTTCAGTTTACAGGCGAATTCACCCCTCCACTTT
TRBV18	TRBJ2-6	.	.	CASSPRQDSGANVLTF	TGTGCCAGCTCACCACGGCAGGACTCTGGGGCCAACGTCCTGACTTTC
TRBV20-1	TRBJ2-3	.	TRBD1	CSASLGTVSTDTQYF	TGCAGTGCTAGTCTCGGGACAGTTAGCACAGATACGCAGTATTTT